This TCR beta chain was observed in a study of radiotherapy plus CTLA-4 blockade in lung cancer. This clone was observed a few times. Its antigen is currently unknown. Germline CDR1 reads LNHDA; CDR2 reads SQIVND (reference sequence). CDR3 length: 12 amino acids. V was trimmed by 3 bases and J by 7 bases, leaving 7 bases between them. Study results and limitations: Response, reportedly, was best predicted by interferon-beta along with early blood T cell clone dynamics.

Here immunoSEQ multiplex PCR was the method, and the copy in TCRdb shows in-frame clones only, minus some. The repertoire holds more than 55,000 clones, with around four fifths as singletons. The chain couples TRBV19 to TRBJ2-1; D is ambiguous. Sequences were derived from peripheral blood, sampled from a patient treated with radiotherapy plus ipilimumab. The receptor was isolated from a human donor with non-small cell lung cancer who had a partial response to radiotherapy plus ipilimumab. In nucleotides, the CDR3 is TGTGCCAGTAGTATCGTCGGGAATGAGCAGTTCTTC. This codes for CASSIVGNEQFF.